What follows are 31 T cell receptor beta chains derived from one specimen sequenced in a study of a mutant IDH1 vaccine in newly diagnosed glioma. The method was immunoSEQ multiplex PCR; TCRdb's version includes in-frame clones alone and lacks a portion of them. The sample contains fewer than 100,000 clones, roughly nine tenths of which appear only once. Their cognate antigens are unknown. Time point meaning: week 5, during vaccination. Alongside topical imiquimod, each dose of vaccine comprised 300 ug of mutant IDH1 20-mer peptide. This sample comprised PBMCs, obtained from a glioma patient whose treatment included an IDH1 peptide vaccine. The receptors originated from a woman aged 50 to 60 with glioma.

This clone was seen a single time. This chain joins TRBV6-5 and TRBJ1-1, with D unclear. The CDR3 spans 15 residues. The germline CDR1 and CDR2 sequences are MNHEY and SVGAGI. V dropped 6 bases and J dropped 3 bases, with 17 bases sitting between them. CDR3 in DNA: TGTGCCAGCAGGGAGGACCGCGGTTGGGACACTGAAGCTTTCTTT. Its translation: CASREDRGWDTEAFF.

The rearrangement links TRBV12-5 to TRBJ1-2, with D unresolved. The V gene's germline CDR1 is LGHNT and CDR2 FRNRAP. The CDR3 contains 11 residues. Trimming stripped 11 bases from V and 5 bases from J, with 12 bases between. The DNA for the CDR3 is TGTGCTCTGGGTAAAGGGTATGGCTACACCTTC. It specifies CALGKGYGYTF.

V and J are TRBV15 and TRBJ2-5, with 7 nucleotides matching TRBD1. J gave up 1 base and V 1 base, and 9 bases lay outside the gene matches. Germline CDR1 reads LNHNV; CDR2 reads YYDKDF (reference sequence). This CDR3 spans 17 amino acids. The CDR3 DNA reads TGTGCCACCAGCAGAGCCAACAGGGGAACGGGCCAAGAGACCCAGTACTTC. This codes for CATSRANRGTGQETQYF.

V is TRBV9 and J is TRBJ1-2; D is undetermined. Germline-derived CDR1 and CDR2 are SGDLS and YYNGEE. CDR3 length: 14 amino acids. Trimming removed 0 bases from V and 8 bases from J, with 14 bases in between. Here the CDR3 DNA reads TGTGCCAGCAGCGTAGATTCGGCGGGTTGGGGCTACACCTTC. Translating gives CASSVDSAGWGYTF. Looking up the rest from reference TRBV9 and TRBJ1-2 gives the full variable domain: DSGVTQTPKHLITATGQRVTLRCSPRSGDLSVYWYQQSLDQGLQFLIQYYNGEERAKGNILERFSAQQFPDLHSELNLSSLELGDSALYFCASSVDSAGWGYTFGSGTRLTVV.

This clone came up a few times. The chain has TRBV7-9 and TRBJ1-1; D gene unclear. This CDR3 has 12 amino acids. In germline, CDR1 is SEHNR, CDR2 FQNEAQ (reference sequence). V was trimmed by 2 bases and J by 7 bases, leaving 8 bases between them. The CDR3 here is CASSLLTIEAFF. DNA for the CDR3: TGTGCCAGCAGCTTACTTACTATTGAAGCTTTCTTT.

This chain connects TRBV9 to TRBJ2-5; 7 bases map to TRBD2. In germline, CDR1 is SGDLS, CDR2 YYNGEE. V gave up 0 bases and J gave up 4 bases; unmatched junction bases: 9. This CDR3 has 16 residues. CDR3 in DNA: TGTGCCAGCAGCGTAGCGCTGGAGAGGGAGGGAGAGACCCAGTACTTC. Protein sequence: CASSVALEREGETQYF.

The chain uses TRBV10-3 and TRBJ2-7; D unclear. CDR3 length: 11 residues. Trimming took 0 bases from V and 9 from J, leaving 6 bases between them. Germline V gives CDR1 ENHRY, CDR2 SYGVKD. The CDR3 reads CAISESGVQYF. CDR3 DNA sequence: TGTGCCATCAGTGAGTCTGGAGTGCAGTACTTC.

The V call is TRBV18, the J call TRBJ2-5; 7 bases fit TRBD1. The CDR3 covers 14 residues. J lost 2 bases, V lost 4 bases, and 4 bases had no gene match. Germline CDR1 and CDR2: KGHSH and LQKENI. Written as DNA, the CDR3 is TGTGCCAGCTCACTATCGGGACAGCAAGAGACCCAGTACTTC. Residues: CASSLSGQQETQYF.

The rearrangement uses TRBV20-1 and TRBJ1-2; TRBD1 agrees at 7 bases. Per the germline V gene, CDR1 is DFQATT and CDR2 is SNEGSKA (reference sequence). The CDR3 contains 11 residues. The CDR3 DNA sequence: TGCAGGACAGGGTATAACTATGGCTACACCTTC. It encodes CRTGYNYGYTF.

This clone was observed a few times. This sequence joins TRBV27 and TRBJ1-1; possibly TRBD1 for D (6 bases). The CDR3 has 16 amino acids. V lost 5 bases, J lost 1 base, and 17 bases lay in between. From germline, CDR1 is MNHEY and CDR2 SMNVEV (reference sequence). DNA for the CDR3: TGTGCCAGCAGTCCTCACCGGGGGCTGGGGAACACTGAAGCTTTCTTT. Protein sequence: CASSPHRGLGNTEAFF.

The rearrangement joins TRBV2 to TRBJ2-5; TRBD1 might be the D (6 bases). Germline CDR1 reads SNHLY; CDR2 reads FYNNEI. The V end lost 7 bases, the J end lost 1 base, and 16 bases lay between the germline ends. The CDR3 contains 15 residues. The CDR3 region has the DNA TGTGCCAGCACCCCGCAGGGGAGTACCCAAGAGACCCAGTACTTC. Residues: CASTPQGSTQETQYF.

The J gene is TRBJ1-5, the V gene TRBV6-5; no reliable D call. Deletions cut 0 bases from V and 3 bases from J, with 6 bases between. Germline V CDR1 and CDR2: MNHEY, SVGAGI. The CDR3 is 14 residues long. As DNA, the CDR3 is TGTGCCAGCAGTTACTCTTTCAACAATCAGCCCCAGCATTTT. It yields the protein CASSYSFNNQPQHF.

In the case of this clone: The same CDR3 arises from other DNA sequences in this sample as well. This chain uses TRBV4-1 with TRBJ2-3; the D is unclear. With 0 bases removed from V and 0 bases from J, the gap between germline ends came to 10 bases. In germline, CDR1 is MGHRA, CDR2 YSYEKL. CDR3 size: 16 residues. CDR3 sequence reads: CASSQEPAPSTDTQYF. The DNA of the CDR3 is TGCGCCAGCAGCCAAGAACCAGCGCCTAGCACAGATACGCAGTATTTT.

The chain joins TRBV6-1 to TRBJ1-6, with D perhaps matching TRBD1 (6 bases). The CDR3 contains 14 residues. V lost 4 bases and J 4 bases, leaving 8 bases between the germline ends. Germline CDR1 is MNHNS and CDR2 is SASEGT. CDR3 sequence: CASSVGAYNSPLHF. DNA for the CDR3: TGTGCCAGCAGTGTGGGGGCGTATAATTCACCCCTCCACTTT.

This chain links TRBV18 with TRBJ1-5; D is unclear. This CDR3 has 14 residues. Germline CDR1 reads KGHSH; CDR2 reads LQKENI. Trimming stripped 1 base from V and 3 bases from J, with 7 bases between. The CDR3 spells CASSPRLDNQPQHF. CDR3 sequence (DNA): TGTGCCAGCTCACCACGGCTTGACAATCAGCCCCAGCATTTT.

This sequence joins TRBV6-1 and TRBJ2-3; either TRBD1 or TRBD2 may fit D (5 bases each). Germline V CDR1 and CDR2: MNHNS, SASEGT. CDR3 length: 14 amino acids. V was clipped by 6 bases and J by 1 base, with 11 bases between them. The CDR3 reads CASRTGPGTDTQYF. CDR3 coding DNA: TGTGCCAGCAGGACGGGACCCGGCACAGATACGCAGTATTTT.

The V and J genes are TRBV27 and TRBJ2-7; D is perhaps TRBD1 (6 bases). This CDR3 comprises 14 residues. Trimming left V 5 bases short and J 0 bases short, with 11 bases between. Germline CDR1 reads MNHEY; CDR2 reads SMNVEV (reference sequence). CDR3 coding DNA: TGTGCCAGCAGTCAGGACAGATACTCCTACGAGCAGTACTTC. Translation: CASSQDRYSYEQYF.

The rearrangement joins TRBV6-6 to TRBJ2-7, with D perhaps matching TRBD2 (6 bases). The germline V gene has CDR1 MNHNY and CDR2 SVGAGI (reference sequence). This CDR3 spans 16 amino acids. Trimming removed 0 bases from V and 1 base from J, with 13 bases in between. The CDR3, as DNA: TGTGCCAGCAGTTACTCTACGGGAGCAGCGTCCTACGAGCAGTACTTC. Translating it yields CASSYSTGAASYEQYF.

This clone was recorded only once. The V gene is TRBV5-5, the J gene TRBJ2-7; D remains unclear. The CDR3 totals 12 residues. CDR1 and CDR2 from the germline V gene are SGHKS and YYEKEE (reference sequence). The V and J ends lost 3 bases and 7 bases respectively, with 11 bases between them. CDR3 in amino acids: CASSSRLTEQYF. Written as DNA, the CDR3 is TGTGCCAGCAGCTCGAGGCTTACTGAGCAGTACTTC.

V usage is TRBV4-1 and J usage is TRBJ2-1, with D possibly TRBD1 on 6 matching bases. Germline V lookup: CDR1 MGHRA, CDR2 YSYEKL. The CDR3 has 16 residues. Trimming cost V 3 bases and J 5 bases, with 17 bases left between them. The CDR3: CASSHPDRNTNNEQFF. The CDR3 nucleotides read TGCGCCAGCAGCCACCCCGACAGGAACACTAACAATGAGCAGTTCTTC.

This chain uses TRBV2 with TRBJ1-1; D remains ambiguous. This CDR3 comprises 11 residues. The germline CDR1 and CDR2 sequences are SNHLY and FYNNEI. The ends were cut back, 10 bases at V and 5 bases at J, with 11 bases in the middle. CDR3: CATILGTEAFF. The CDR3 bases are TGTGCCACCATCCTCGGGACTGAAGCTTTCTTT.

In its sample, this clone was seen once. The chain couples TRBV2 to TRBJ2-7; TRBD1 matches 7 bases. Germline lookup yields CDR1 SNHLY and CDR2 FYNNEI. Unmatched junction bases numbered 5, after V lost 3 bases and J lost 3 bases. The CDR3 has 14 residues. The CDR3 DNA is TGTGCCAGCAGTGAGGGACAGCTGAACTACGAGCAGTACTTC. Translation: CASSEGQLNYEQYF.

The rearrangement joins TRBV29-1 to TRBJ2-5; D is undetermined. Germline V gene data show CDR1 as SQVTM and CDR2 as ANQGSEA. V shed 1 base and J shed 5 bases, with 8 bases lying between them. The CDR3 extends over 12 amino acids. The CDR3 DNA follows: TGCAGCGTTGAAGGGTCTACGGAGACCCAGTACTTC. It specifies CSVEGSTETQYF.

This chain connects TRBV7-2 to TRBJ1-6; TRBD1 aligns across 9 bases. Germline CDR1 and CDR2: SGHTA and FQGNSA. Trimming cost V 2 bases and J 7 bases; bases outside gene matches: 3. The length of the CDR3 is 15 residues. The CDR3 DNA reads TGTGCCAGCAGCTTACTGGGACAGGGCAATTCACCCCTCCACTTT. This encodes CASSLLGQGNSPLHF. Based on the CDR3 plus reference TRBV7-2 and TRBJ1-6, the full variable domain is GAGVSQSPSNKVTEKGKDVELRCDPISGHTALYWYRQSLGQGLEFLIYFQGNSAPDKSGLPSDRFSAERTGGSVSTLTIQRTQQEDSAVYLCASSLLGQGNSPLHFGNGTRLTVT.

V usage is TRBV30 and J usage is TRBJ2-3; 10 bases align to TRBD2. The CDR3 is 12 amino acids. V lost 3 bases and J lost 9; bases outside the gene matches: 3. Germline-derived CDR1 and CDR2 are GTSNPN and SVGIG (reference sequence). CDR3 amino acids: CAWRAGGRTQYF. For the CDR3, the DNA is TGTGCCTGGAGAGCGGGGGGGAGGACGCAGTATTTT.

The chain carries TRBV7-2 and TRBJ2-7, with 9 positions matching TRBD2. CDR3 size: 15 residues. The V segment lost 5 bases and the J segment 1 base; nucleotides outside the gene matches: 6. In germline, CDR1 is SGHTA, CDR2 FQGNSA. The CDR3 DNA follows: TGTGCCAGCAGCCCCGGACTAGCGAGGTCCTACGAGCAGTACTTC. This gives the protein CASSPGLARSYEQYF.

The CDR3 DNA is TGCGCCAGCAGCTTGGAGGGCAGGGCCCGGGGTGAAGCTTTCTTT. Translating it yields CASSLEGRARGEAFF. This rearrangement joins TRBV5-1 to TRBJ1-1; maybe TRBD1 (5 bases). The CDR3 length is 15 residues. V lost 0 bases to trimming and J lost 7 bases, with 16 bases between them. CDR1 is SGHRS and CDR2 is YFSETQ in the germline V gene. The variable domain in full, with the rest retrieved from reference TRBV5-1 and TRBJ1-1, is KAGVTQTPRYLIKTRGQQVTLSCSPISGHRSVSWYQQTPGQGLQFLFEYFSETQRNKGNFPGRFSGRQFSNSRSEMNVSTLELGDSALYLCASSLEGRARGEAFFGQGTRLTVV.

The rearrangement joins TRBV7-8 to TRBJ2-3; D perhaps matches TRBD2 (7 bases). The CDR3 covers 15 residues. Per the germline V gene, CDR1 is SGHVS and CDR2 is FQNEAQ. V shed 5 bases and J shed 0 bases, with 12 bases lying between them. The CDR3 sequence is CASSAGATSTDTQYF. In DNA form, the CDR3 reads TGTGCCAGCAGCGCGGGGGCGACCAGCACAGATACGCAGTATTTT. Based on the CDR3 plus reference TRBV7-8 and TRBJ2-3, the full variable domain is GAGVSQSPRYKVAKRGQDVALRCDPISGHVSLFWYQQALGQGPEFLTYFQNEAQLDKSGLPSDRFFAERPEGSVSTLKIQRTQQEDSAVYLCASSAGATSTDTQYFGPGTRLTVL.

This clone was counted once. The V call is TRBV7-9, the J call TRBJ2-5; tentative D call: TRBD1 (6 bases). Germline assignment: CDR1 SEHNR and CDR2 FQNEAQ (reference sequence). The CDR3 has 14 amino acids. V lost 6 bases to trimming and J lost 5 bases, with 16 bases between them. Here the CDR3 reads CASRRTAGAETQYF. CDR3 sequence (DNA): TGTGCCAGCAGACGGACGGCAGGGGCGGAGACCCAGTACTTC.

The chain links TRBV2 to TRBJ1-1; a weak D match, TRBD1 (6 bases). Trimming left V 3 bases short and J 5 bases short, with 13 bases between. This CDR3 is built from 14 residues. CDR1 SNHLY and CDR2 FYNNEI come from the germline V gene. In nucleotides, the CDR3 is TGTGCCAGCAGTGAGGGCAGGGGTCGAACTGAAGCTTTCTTT. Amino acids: CASSEGRGRTEAFF.

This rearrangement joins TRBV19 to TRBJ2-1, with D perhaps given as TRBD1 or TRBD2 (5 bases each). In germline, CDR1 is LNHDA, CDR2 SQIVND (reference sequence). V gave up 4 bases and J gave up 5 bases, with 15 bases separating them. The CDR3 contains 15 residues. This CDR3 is CASSKGAGAHNEQFF. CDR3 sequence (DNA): TGTGCCAGTAGTAAGGGCGCCGGGGCCCACAATGAGCAGTTCTTC.